The following is a T cell receptor (beta chain) sequence with its context. Patients were excluded because of uncontrolled infection, other autoimmune disease, pregnancy or lactation. The sample of blood was obtained at first hyperthyroidism diagnosis (before any ophthalmopathy symptoms). PBMCs were derived from 7.5 to 10 ml fresh peripheral blood. These data originate in a study of T cells in Graves' hyperthyroidism and ophthalmopathy. Germline assignment: CDR1 MNHNS and CDR2 SASEGT. The CDR3 runs to 17 residues. Trimming at V came to 7 bases and at J to 2 bases, leaving 6 bases not matched to a gene. RNA transcripts served as the template for amplifying TCR beta CDR3 regions. TCR CDR3 underwent first-round RT-PCR with the HTBI primer set. TCRdb used MiXCR to reprocess the multiplex PCR reads, holding one entry per CDR3 protein. This sample yields 300,000 to 450,000 distinct CDR3 sequences, of which roughly 14% are seen a single time; about a fifth belongs to the top ten.

The source of this sequence is a man between 25 and 39 years old with Graves' hyperthyroidism that later progressed to Graves' ophthalmopathy. V usage is TRBV6-1 and J usage is TRBJ2-1; 15 bases are shared with TRBD2. The sequenced material came from blood. The CDR3 spells CASNKGLAGGPYNEQFF. As DNA, the CDR3 is TGTGCCAGCAATAAAGGACTAGCGGGGGGGCCCTACAATGAGCAGTTCTTC.